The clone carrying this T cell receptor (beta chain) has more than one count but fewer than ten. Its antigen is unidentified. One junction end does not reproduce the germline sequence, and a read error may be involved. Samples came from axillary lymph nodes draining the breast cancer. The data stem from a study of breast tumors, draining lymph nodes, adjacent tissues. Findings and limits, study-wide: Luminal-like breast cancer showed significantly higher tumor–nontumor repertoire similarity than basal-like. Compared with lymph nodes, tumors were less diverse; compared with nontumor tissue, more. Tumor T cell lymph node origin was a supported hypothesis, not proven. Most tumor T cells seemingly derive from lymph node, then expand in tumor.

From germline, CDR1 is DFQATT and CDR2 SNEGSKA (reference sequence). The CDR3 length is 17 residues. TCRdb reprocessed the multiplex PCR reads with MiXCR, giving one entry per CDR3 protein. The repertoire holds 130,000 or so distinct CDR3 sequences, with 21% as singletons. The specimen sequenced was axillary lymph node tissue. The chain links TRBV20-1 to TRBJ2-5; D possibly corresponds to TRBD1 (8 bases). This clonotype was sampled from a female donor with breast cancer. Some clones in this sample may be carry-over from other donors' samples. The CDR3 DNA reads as TGCAGTGCTCCACCCGGAGGGTCACAGGGGGGGGGAGAGACTCAGTACTTC. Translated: CSAPPGGSQGGGETQYF.